The 21 T cell receptor beta chains reported below all come from one sample, sequenced in a study of tumor-infiltrating lymphocytes in primary liver carcinoma. The investigators made TCR beta cDNA from roughly 460 ng total RNA, using a constant-region primer. Modified slightly, ARM-PCR produced TCR beta libraries over three nested multiplex PCR rounds. Amplification in the first two PCR rounds was performed using TRBV1-TRBV30 forward primers and a C-beta reverse primer for approximately 10 cycles each. One entry per CDR3 protein results from TCRdb running MiXCR on the multiplex PCR reads. The sample carries about 74,000 distinct CDR3 sequences, roughly two thirds recorded once. Scientists recovered RNA and DNA together from roughly 21-30 mg of unsorted bulk tissue. The sequencing sample was made of liver tumor tissue from sampling region 4. Subset described: tumor region T4, right-lateral pole. The receptors derive from a man aged 35-49 years with primary liver carcinoma and hepatitis B virus infection.

As concerns this clonotype: The germline gene is not matched at one end of the junction; a read error may be the cause. The J gene is TRBJ2-6, the V gene TRBV6-5, with D possibly being TRBD1 (5 bases). Germline values: CDR1 MNHEY, CDR2 SVGAGI. The CDR3 contains 16 residues. The CDR3 DNA is TGTGTCAGCAGTTACTTAGACAGCTCTGGGGCCAACGTCCTGACTTTC. It is translated as CVSSYLDSSGANVLTF.

This clonotype was seen at least ten times. V and J are TRBV12-3 or TRBV12-4 and TRBJ2-7; D perhaps matches TRBD1 (6 bases). CDR3 length: 12 amino acids. Trimming stripped 3 bases from V and 6 bases from J, with 9 bases between. CDR3 sequence reads: CASSLGAVEQYF. CDR3 nucleotides: TGTGCCAGCAGTTTGGGGGCTGTCGAGCAGTACTTC.

Regarding this clonotype: This may be a read error, as it is one base from a much larger clone. The CDR3 end shows no conserved phenylalanine or tryptophan, and so a read error is likely. The rearrangement joins TRBV5-1 to TRBJ2-2; D might be TRBD1 or TRBD2, each matching 6 bases. This CDR3 is 14 amino acids long. The germline V gene encodes CDR1 SGHRS and CDR2 YFSETQ. V gave up 3 bases and J gave up 3 bases, with 9 bases separating them. In DNA form, the CDR3 reads TGCGCCAGCAGCTCTAGGGGGGACACCGGGGAGCTGTTTTCT. Its protein is CASSSRGDTGELFS.

A word on this clonotype: At one boundary the junction diverges from the germline segment, which might be a read error. The chain employs TRBV11-1 and TRBJ2-1; the D is unclear. CDR3 length: 15 residues. Germline CDR1 and CDR2: SGHAT and FQDESV (reference sequence). CDR3 loop: CVSSLGLALYNEQFF. DNA for the CDR3: TGTGTCAGCAGCTTAGGTTTGGCCCTATACAATGAGCAGTTCTTC.

This clonotype was counted only a few times. For the CDR3, the DNA is TGCAGTGCTAAGGAGGATGAGCAGTTCTTC. This translates into CSAKEDEQFF. The gene calls are TRBV20-1 and TRBJ2-1, with a possible D match to TRBD2 (5 bases). CDR1 and CDR2 from the germline V gene are DFQATT and SNEGSKA (reference sequence). The ends were cut back, 4 bases at V and 8 bases at J, with 6 bases in the middle. The CDR3 contains 10 residues.

Here the CDR3 DNA reads TGTGCCAGCAGTTTATTGAAGTCCATTGATAATTCACCCCTCCACTTT. Translating it yields CASSLLKSIDNSPLHF. The V and J genes are TRBV28 and TRBJ1-6, with D hard to call. Germline values: CDR1 MDHEN, CDR2 SYDVKM. Deletions cut 1 base from V and 5 bases from J, with 12 bases between. The CDR3 covers 16 residues.

V is TRBV12-3 or TRBV12-4 and J is TRBJ2-1; the D gene is possibly TRBD2 (6 bases). V gave up 9 bases and J gave up 8 bases, with 20 bases separating them. The CDR3 has 14 residues. The CDR3 loop reads CASNITGTPDEQFF. The CDR3 DNA follows: TGTGCCAGTAATATTACCGGGACTCCCGATGAGCAGTTCTTC.

This clonotype was observed a handful of times. A much larger clone lies one base from this, so it may be a read error. The chain joins TRBV7-8 to TRBJ2-3, with a possible D match to TRBD1 (6 bases). In germline, CDR1 is SGHVS, CDR2 FQNEAQ. This CDR3 is built from 14 residues. CDR3 in amino acids: CASSPDSSIDTQYF. In nucleotides, the CDR3 is TGTGCCAGCAGCCCGGACAGCAGCATAGATACGCAGTATTTT.

With regard to this clonotype: Being one base from a much bigger clone, this may be a read error. The gene calls are TRBV30 and TRBJ1-4; D may be TRBD1 (5 bases). Germline CDR1 is GTSNPN and CDR2 is SVGIG (reference sequence). This CDR3 is 16 amino acids long. V lost 0 bases to trimming and J lost 8 bases, with 19 bases between them. The CDR3 bases are TGTGCCTGGAGTGTATCGCTAAGGGGCGGGGAGGAAAAACTGTTTTTT. The encoded protein is CAWSVSLRGGEEKLFF.

As concerns this clonotype: This may be a read error: a much more frequent sequence differs by one nucleotide. The rearrangement joins TRBV5-1 to TRBJ1-4; TRBD1 matches at 8 bases. Germline CDR1 SGHRS, CDR2 YFSETQ. The trim removed 4 bases at V and 8 bases at J, leaving 7 bases unmatched. The CDR3 is made up of 14 amino acids. DNA for the CDR3: TGCGCCAGCAGCCCCGAGACAGGGGACGAAAAACTGTTTTTT. Encoded protein: CASSPETGDEKLFF.

A word on this clonotype: Its ends do not fully match the called genes, so a read error is possible. The chain recombines TRBV14 with TRBJ2-7; D may match TRBD1 or TRBD2 (5 bases each). CDR1 is SGHDN, CDR2 FVKESK, per germline. The CDR3 is 16 residues long. DNA of the CDR3: TGTGCCAGCAGCCAAGGATCCGGGACGGGGACCTACGAGCAGTGCTTC. This translates into CASSQGSGTGTYEQCF.

By sample share, this clonotype is medium-sized. The genes are TRBV11-3 and TRBJ2-3; D uncertain. There are 13 residues in the CDR3. Between the trimmed V and J ends, which lost 0 bases and 5 bases, there was a span of 6 bases. Germline lookup yields CDR1 SGHNT and CDR2 YENEEA. The CDR3 sequence is CASSLDLVDTQYF. CDR3 DNA: TGTGCCAGCAGCTTAGATCTGGTAGATACGCAGTATTTT.

With respect to this clonotype: An end of the junction differs from the germline gene, which may be a read error. The chain has TRBV10-2 and TRBJ2-1; D not certain. Germline assignment: CDR1 WSHSY and CDR2 SAAADI. The CDR3 runs to 15 residues. In DNA form, the CDR3 reads TGCGCCAGCAGTGAGTCCGGTGTCTGGCACGGTGAGCAGTTATTC. It translates to CASSESGVWHGEQLF.

Notes on this clonotype: A much larger clone differs from this one at a single base, so this may be a read error. CDR3 nucleotides: TGTGCCAGCAGCACGAACAGGGGAGGCCAAGAGACCCAGTACTTC. Encoded protein: CASSTNRGGQETQYF. The rearrangement links TRBV12-3 or TRBV12-4 to TRBJ2-5, with a weak D call TRBD1 (7 bases). The CDR3 is made up of 15 amino acids. V gave up 6 bases and J gave up 1 base, with 15 bases separating them.

The rearrangement uses TRBV7-3 and TRBJ1-6; possible D gene TRBD1, 5 bases. CDR3 length: 18 residues. V was shortened by 3 bases and J by 6 bases, with 21 bases between the two germline ends. Germline V gives CDR1 SGHTA, CDR2 FQGTGA. CDR3 protein: CASSLTGTFTLFNSPLHF. For the CDR3, the DNA is TGTGCCAGCAGCTTGACCGGGACCTTTACCCTGTTTAATTCACCCCTCCACTTT. Supplemented by reference TRBV7-3 and TRBJ1-6, the full variable domain reads GAGVSQTPSNKVTEKGKYVELRCDPISGHTALYWYRQSLGQGPEFLIYFQGTGAADDSGLPNDRFFAVRPEGSVSTLKIQRTERGDSAVYLCASSLTGTFTLFNSPLHFGNGTRLTVT.

This sequence joins TRBV11-2 and TRBJ2-1; D is undetermined. This CDR3 region has 15 residues. The V and J ends lost 10 bases and 1 base respectively, with 17 bases between them. Looked up from germline, CDR1 is SGHAT and CDR2 is FQNNGV. DNA of the CDR3: TGTGCCACCAGGCGAGACCAGCAATCCTACAATGAGCAGTTCTTC. This translates into CATRRDQQSYNEQFF.

In the case of this clonotype: This may be a read error, as it is one base from a much larger clone. The chain uses TRBV4-1 and TRBJ1-5; D gene uncertain. The CDR3 totals 13 residues. CDR1 MGHRA and CDR2 YSYEKL come from the germline V gene. CDR3 region: CASNQVCNQPQHF. In DNA, the CDR3 is TGCGCCAGCAACCAAGTGTGCAATCAGCCCCAGCATTTT.

On this clonotype itself: It may be a read error: a sequence one base away is much more abundant. The chain joins TRBV5-1 to TRBJ2-2; D may match TRBD1 or TRBD2 (5 bases each). Germline V gives CDR1 SGHRS, CDR2 YFSETQ. The CDR3 sequence is 15 residues long. CDR3 bases: TGCGCCAGCAGGTTGGGACCTGCGAACACCGTGGAGCTGTTTTTT. Translating it yields CASRLGPANTVELFF.

As for this clonotype: This CDR3 is missing its conserved last phenylalanine or tryptophan, likely due to a read error. The chain couples TRBV11-2 to TRBJ2-7, with TRBD2 matching over 11 bases. The germline V gene has CDR1 SGHAT and CDR2 FQNNGV. The CDR3 covers 15 residues. CDR3 nucleotides: TGTGCCAGCGGAACCGGACTAGCGGGCCCCTACGAACAGTACCTC. This translates into CASGTGLAGPYEQYL.

Of note for this clonotype: The CDR3 does not end in the conserved phenylalanine or tryptophan, so this is likely a read error. The chain couples TRBV11-2 to TRBJ2-1; unclear D gene. The CDR3 loop spans 15 amino acids. Germline CDR1 SGHAT, CDR2 FQNNGV. CDR3: CATGQDQPSYNEQFL. CDR3 in DNA: TGTGCCACTGGGCAAGACCAGCCATCCTACAATGAACAGTTCTTA.

Regarding this clonotype: The junction does not match germline at one end; this may be a read error. CDR3 in DNA: TGCAATGCTATCACCGGGACAGGACCCATGAACACTGAAGCTTTCTTT. Protein: CNAITGTGPMNTEAFF. The rearrangement uses TRBV20-1 and TRBJ1-1; 8 bases are shared with TRBD1. CDR1 is DFQATT, CDR2 SNEGSKA, per germline (reference sequence). The CDR3 runs to 16 residues.